Only one count was recorded for the clone carrying this T cell receptor (beta chain). The data belong to a study of OX40 agonist ivuxolimab in advanced cancers. The CDR3 spans 14 residues. Germline V gives CDR1 SGHDT, CDR2 YYEEEE. The V and J ends lost 4 bases and 2 bases, in that order; junction bases with no gene match: 5. Clones were sequenced by immunoSEQ multiplex PCR, and TCRdb holds only the in-frame ones, with some missing. In the table there are tens of thousands of clones, 85% to 90% of which are singletons. The clonotype was recovered from an adult with an advanced solid tumor such as melanoma, head and neck, liver or kidney cancer. Sequenced here: CD4+ or CD8+ T cells sorted from blood, sampled in a trial of the OX40 agonist ivuxolimab. V usage is TRBV5-6 and J usage is TRBJ1-2; 7 bases fit TRBD1. The CDR3 DNA reads as TGTGCCAGCAGCCTTCCGGGACAGAACTATGGCTACACCTTC. Translation: CASSLPGQNYGYTF.